One and the same sample provided the 8 T cell receptor beta chains below, sequenced in a study of blood T cell repertoires in COVID-19. Method: immunoSEQ multiplex PCR; TCRdb's copy keeps in-frame clones and lacks some. This sample yields fewer than 400,000 clones, of which under 90% are seen a single time; less than 3% belongs to the top ten. Input material: peripheral blood. These receptors came from a woman between 25 and 40 years old with COVID-19, enrolled during active disease.

The V gene is TRBV19, the J gene TRBJ2-7; the D is unclear. Germline V gives CDR1 LNHDA, CDR2 SQIVND (reference sequence). The CDR3 sequence is 14 residues long. Trimming stripped 8 bases from V and 2 bases from J, with 16 bases between. The CDR3 DNA reads TGTGCCAGTCAGAACCGGGTGTATCCCTACGAGCAGTACTTC. Its translation is CASQNRVYPYEQYF.

This clone was counted a few times. Here the CDR3 reads CASSSPPTGGNNEQFF. For the CDR3, the DNA is TGTGCCAGCAGCTCCCCGCCTACAGGGGGAAACAATGAGCAGTTCTTC. The chain carries TRBV5-4 and TRBJ2-1, with 8 bases identical to TRBD1. This CDR3 has 16 residues. CDR1 is SGHNT and CDR2 is YYREEE in the germline V gene (reference sequence). The ends lost 3 bases at V and 5 bases at J; junction bases unmatched: 10.

This clone showed up just once. V gene TRBV30 combines with J gene TRBJ1-2; 7 bases are shared with TRBD1. Germline trimming cut 0 bases from V and 4 bases from J; bases unmatched to any gene: 8. Germline V gene data show CDR1 as GTSNPN and CDR2 as SVGIG (reference sequence). The CDR3 runs 15 residues. The CDR3 sequence: CAWSVRRDSSYGYTF. CDR3 bases: TGTGCCTGGAGTGTACGCAGGGACAGTTCCTATGGCTACACCTTC. The full variable domain, rest sourced from reference TRBV30 and TRBJ1-2, is SQTIHQWPATLVQPVGSPLSLECTVEGTSNPNLYWYRQAAGRGLQLLFYSVGIGQISSEVPQNLSASRPQDRQFILSSKKLLLSDSGFYLCAWSVRRDSSYGYTFGSGTRLTVV.

The rearrangement uses TRBV6-5 and TRBJ1-5; D is uncertain. CDR3 length: 15 amino acids. Germline V gives CDR1 MNHEY, CDR2 SVGAGI. Trimming removed 6 bases from V and 1 base from J, with 13 bases in between. CDR3 amino acids: CASSLAETSNQPQHF. CDR3 nucleotide sequence: TGTGCCAGCAGCCTAGCAGAGACAAGCAATCAGCCCCAGCATTTT.

This clone was detected only once. V usage is TRBV5-1 and J usage is TRBJ2-1; no firm D call. The CDR3 covers 12 residues. The V end lost 0 bases, the J end lost 7 bases, and 5 bases lay between the germline ends. Germline CDR1 reads SGHRS; CDR2 reads YFSETQ. The CDR3 DNA sequence: TGCGCCAGCAGCTTGGAGAGGAATGAGCAGTTCTTC. Its protein is CASSLERNEQFF.

The chain is built from TRBV29-1 and TRBJ1-3; no clear D. The CDR3 contains 13 residues. Germline V gene data show CDR1 as SQVTM and CDR2 as ANQGSEA. With 4 bases removed from V and 0 bases from J, the gap between germline ends came to 7 bases. The CDR3 coding sequence is TGCAGCGTTGTTCTGAGCTCTGGAAACACCATATATTTT. Its protein is CSVVLSSGNTIYF.

The chain combines TRBV30 with TRBJ1-5, with D uncertain. From germline, CDR1 is GTSNPN and CDR2 SVGIG (reference sequence). The CDR3 totals 17 residues. The V end was cut by 0 bases, the J end by 1 base, with 16 bases between. CDR3 sequence (DNA): TGTGCCTGGAGTGTAGGCAGAGACAAACTCAGCAATCAGCCCCAGCATTTT. Translated: CAWSVGRDKLSNQPQHF.

V gene TRBV6-1 combines with J gene TRBJ1-2; tentative D call: TRBD1 (5 bases). Germline-derived CDR1 and CDR2 are MNHNS and SASEGT. CDR3 size: 15 residues. Trimming took 0 bases from V and 4 from J, leaving 12 bases between them. The chain's CDR3 is CASSEAGTGSYGYTF. In DNA, the CDR3 is TGTGCCAGCAGTGAAGCTGGTACAGGCAGCTATGGCTACACCTTC.